One sample yielded the 7 T cell receptor beta chains listed below, sequenced in a study of T-cell reconstitution after alpha-beta-depleted transplantation in children (dated by TCRdb to about 2016). In light of the paper, this sample's treatment or condition label describes: allogeneic hematopoietic cell transplantation with graft depleted of TCRalphabeta T cells and CD19 B cells. The library was built by means of PCR. Reads for this sample came from an Illumina HiSeq 2500. Molecular barcoding was employed in the preparation of TCR libraries, with unique molecular identifiers being used to normalize TCRbeta repertoire quantification. The public sequencing data were trimmed at Q25 with fastp and processed into clonotypes with MiXCR by TCRdb, which kept only in-frame beta chains. Rows with a matching CDR3 protein are joined into one entry that keeps the most common DNA and genes. The sample table shows under 300,000 distinct CDR3 sequences, and around 10% are seen once. Jointly, the top ten make up about a quarter of the sample.

The input for sequencing was peripheral blood, taken 180 days after TCRalphabeta/CD19-depleted stem cell transplant. The receptors originated from a male patient aged 2-15 years who had a stem cell transplant for chronic granulomatous disease, so the T cells may come from the graft donor.

This clonotype was found many times. The chain recombines TRBV25-1 with TRBJ2-7; D is possibly TRBD2 (6 bases). V lost 5 bases, J lost 3 bases, and 11 bases lay in between. Germline assignment: CDR1 MGHDK and CDR2 SYGVNS. The length of the CDR3 is 13 residues. CDR3 in DNA: TGTGCCAGCAGTTGGGGGGACGTCTACGAGCAGTACTTC. Protein sequence: CASSWGDVYEQYF.

The chain employs TRBV29-1 and TRBJ2-3; possibly TRBD1 or TRBD2 for D (5 bases each). With 4 bases removed from V and 1 base from J, the gap between germline ends came to 12 bases. Germline lookup yields CDR1 SQVTM and CDR2 ANQGSEA. There are 14 residues in the CDR3. The CDR3 DNA follows: TGCAGCGTTGCGCGAGGGGCTGGCACAGATACGCAGTATTTT. As protein: CSVARGAGTDTQYF.

This clonotype was found many times. The chain links TRBV20-1 to TRBJ2-1, with D perhaps TRBD1 (6 bases). Germline lookup yields CDR1 DFQATT and CDR2 SNEGSKA (reference sequence). The V end lost 0 bases, the J end lost 4 bases, and 19 bases lay between the germline ends. The CDR3 is 17 amino acids. The CDR3 is CSARDYSTGTLYNEQFF. In DNA form, the CDR3 reads TGCAGTGCTAGAGATTATAGTACCGGGACATTATACAATGAGCAGTTCTTC.

This clonotype was counted ten times or more. This chain connects TRBV9 to TRBJ2-3; 9 positions agree with TRBD1. CDR1 and CDR2 (germline): SGDLS, YYNGEE. The CDR3 has 15 amino acids. J lost 2 bases, V lost 7 bases, and 8 bases had no gene match. DNA for the CDR3: TGTGCCAGCGACCGACAGGGGGTATTCACAGATACGCAGTATTTT. Its protein product is CASDRQGVFTDTQYF.

V is TRBV15 and J is TRBJ1-1, with TRBD1 matching 8 bases. Trimming at V came to 0 bases and at J to 10 bases, leaving 7 bases not matched to a gene. The CDR3 runs 14 residues. The germline V gene has CDR1 LNHNV and CDR2 YYDKDF (reference sequence). The chain's CDR3 is CATSRESRTGLAFF. CDR3 coding DNA: TGTGCCACCAGCAGAGAATCCCGGACAGGGCTAGCTTTCTTT.

The chain employs TRBV27 and TRBJ1-2; D gene ambiguous. The CDR3 has 12 residues. Trimming shortened V by 6 bases and J by 4 bases, and 9 bases separated the two germline ends. Germline CDR1 reads MNHEY; CDR2 reads SMNVEV (reference sequence). The CDR3 nucleotides read TGTGCCAGCAGAGGTTCCTCCTATGGCTACACCTTC. It yields the protein CASRGSSYGYTF.

This clonotype was recorded at least ten times. J is TRBJ1-1 and V is TRBV5-1; D unresolved. V was cut by 4 bases and J by 2 bases, with 12 bases left in between. This CDR3 comprises 14 residues. Germline values: CDR1 SGHRS, CDR2 YFSETQ. The CDR3 DNA reads TGCGCCAGCAGCCAACCAACGGGAAACACTGAAGCTTTCTTT. It translates to CASSQPTGNTEAFF.